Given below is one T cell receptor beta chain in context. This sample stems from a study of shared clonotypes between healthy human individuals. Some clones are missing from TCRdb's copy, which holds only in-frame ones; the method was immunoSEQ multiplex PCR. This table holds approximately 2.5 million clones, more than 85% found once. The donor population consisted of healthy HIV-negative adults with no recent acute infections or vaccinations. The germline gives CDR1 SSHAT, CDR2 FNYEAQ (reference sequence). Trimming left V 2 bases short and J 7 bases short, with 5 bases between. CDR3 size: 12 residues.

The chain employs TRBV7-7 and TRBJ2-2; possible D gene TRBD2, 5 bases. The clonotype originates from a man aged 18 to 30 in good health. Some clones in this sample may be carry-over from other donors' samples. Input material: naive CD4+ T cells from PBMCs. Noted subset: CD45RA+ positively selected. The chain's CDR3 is CASSLRGGELFF. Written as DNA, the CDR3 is TGTGCCAGCAGCTTACGGGGCGGGGAGCTGTTTTTT.